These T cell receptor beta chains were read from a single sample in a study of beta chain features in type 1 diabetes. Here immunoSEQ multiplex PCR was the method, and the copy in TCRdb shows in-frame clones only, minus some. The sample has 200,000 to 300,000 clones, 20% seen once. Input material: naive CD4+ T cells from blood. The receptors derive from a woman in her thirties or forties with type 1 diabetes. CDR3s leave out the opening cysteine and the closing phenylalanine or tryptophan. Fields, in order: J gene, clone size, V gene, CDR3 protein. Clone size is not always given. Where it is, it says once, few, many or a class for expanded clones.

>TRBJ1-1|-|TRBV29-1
SASGHLNTEAF
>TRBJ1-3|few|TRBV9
ASSGTGDTIY
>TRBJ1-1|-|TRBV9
ASSVVLQLNTEAF
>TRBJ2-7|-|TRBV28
ASSPQAGHGEQY
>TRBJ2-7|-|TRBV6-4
ASSPPGQGLWEQY
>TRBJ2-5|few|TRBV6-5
ASRGATQY
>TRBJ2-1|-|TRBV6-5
ASSSGIINEQF
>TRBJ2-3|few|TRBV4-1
ASSQEGGGQANTDTQY
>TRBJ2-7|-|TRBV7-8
ASSLPPAYEQY
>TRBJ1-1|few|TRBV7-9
ASSLHVPGTGGSF
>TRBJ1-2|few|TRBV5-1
ASSLQGEGGYT
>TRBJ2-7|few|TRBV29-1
SVGTGDSEQY
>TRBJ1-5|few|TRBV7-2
ASSSQRDQPQH
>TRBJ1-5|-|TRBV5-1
ASSLTGRQNQPQH
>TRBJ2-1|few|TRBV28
ASRTGGRGYSEQF
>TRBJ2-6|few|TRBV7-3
ASSFGMTGANVLT
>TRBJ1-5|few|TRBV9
ASSARGDRGAQPQH
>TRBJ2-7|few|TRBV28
ASSFRGEQY
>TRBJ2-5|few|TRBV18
ASSPGRQETQY
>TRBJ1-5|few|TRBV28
ASSSHRAQPQH
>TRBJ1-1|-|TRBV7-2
ASTLVNTEAF
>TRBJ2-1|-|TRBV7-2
ASSSPNPDEQF
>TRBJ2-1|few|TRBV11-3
ASSYLGEAPKF
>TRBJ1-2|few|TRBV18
ASSRGTGNYGYT
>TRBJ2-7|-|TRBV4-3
ASSPSRSVTGRDEQY
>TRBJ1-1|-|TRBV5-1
ASSSPGTGRAEAF
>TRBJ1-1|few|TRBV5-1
ASSLGKGTKNTEAF
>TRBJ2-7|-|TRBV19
ASSITAVNYEQY
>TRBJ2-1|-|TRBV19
ASRRLADNEQF
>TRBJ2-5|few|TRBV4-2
ASSQDMRETQY
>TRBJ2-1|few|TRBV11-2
ASSLLLVNEQF
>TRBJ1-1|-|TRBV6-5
ASRVPRGAWTEAF
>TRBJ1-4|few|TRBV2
ASGEQGPNEKLF
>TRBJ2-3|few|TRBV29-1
SVEGGGTDTQY
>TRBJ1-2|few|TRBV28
ASTIGDIYGYT
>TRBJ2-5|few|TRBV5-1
ASSLEWRVEETQY
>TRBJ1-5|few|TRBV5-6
ASSRQGSVYQPQH
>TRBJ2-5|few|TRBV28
ASSGVAGLQETQY
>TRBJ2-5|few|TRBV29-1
SSLRGRETQY
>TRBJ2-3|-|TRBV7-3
ASSLGLAGALADTQY
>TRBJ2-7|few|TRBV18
ASSPEADYEQY
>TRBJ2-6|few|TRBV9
ASSAQTVPGANVLT
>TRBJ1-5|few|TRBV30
AWSAQGNQPQH
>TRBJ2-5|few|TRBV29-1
SVRTSGRETQY
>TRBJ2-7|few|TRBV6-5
ASTSGQLSYEQY
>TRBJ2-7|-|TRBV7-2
ASSSGLAGYSYEQY
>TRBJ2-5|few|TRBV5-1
ASSPDSQETQY
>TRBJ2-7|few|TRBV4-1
ASSRTPNTYEQY
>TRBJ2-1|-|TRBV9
ASSPGLGQPTFRYEQF